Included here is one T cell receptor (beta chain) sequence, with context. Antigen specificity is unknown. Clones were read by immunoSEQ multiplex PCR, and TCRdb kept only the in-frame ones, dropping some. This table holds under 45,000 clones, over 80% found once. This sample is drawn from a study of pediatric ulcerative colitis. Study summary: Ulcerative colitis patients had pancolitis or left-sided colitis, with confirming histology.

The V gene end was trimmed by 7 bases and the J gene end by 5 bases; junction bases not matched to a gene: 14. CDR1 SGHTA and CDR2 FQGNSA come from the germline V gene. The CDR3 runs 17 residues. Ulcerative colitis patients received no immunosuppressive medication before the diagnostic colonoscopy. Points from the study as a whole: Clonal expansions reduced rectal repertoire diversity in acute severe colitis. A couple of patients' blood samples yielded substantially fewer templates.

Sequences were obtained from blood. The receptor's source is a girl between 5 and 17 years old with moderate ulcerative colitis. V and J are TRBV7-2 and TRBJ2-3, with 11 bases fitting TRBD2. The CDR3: CASNRVVLAGGLDTQYF. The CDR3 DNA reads TGTGCCAGCAACCGAGTGGTCCTAGCGGGAGGACTAGATACGCAGTATTTT.